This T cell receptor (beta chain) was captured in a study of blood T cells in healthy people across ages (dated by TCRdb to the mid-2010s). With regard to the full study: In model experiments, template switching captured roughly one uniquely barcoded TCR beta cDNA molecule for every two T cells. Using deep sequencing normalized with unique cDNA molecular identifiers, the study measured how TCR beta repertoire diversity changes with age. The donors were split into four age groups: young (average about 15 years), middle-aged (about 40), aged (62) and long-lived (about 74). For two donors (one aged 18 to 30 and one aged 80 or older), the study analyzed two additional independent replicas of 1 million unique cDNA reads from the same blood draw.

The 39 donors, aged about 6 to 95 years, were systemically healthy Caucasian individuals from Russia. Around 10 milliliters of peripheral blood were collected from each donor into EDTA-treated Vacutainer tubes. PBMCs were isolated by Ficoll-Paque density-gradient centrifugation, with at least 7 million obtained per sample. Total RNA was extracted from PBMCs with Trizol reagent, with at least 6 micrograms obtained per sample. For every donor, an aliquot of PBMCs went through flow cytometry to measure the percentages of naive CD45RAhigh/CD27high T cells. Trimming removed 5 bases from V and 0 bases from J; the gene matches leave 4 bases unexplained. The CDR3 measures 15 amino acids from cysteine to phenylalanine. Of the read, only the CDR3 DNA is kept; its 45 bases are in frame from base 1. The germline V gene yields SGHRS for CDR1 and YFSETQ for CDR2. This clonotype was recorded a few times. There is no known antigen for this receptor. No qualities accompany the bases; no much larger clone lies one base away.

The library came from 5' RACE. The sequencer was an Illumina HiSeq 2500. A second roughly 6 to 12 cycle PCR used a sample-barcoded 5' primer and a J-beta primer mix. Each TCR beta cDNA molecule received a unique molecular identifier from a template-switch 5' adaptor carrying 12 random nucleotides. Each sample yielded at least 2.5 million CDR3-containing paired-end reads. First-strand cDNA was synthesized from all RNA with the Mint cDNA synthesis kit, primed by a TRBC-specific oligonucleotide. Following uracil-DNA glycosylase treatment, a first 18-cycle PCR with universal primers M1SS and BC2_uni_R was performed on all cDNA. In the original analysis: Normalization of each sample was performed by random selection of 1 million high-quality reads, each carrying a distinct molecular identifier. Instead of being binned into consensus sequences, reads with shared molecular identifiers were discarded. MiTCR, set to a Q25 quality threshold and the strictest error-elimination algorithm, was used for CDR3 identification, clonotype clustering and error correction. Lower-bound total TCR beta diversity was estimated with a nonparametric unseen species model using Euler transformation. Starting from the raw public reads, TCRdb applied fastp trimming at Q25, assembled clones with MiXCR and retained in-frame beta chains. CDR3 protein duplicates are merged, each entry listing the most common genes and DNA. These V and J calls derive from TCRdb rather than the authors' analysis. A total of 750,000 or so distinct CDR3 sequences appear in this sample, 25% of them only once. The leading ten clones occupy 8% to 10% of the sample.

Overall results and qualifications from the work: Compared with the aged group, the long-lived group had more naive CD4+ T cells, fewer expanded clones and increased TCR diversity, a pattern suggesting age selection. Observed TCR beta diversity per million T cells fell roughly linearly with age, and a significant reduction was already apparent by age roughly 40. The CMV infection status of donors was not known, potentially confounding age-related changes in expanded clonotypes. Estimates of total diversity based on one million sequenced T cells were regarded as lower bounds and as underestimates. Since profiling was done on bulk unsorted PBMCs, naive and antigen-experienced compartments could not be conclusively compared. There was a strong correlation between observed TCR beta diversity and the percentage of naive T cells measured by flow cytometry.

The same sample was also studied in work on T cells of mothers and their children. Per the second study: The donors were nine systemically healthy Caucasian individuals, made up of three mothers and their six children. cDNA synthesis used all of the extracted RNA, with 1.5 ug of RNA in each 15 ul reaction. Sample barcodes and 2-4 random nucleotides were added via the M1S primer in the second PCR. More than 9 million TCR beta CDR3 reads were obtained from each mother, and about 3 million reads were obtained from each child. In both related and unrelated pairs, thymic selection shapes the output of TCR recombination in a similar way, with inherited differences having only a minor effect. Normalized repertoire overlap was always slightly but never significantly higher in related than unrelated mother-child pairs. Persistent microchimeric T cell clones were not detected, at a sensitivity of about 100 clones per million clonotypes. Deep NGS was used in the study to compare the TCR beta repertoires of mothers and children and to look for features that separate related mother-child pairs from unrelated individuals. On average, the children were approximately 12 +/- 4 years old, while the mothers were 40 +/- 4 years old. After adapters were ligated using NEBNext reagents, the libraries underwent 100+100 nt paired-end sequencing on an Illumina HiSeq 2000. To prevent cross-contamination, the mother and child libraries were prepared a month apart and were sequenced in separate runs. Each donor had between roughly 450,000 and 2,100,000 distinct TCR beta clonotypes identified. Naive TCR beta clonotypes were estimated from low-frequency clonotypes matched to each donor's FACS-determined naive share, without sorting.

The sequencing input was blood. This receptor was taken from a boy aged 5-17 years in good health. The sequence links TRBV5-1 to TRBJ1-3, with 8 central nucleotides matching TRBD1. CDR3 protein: CASSPGTGSGNTIYF. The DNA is TGCGCCAGCAGTCCGGGGACAGGCTCTGGAAACACCATATATTTT.